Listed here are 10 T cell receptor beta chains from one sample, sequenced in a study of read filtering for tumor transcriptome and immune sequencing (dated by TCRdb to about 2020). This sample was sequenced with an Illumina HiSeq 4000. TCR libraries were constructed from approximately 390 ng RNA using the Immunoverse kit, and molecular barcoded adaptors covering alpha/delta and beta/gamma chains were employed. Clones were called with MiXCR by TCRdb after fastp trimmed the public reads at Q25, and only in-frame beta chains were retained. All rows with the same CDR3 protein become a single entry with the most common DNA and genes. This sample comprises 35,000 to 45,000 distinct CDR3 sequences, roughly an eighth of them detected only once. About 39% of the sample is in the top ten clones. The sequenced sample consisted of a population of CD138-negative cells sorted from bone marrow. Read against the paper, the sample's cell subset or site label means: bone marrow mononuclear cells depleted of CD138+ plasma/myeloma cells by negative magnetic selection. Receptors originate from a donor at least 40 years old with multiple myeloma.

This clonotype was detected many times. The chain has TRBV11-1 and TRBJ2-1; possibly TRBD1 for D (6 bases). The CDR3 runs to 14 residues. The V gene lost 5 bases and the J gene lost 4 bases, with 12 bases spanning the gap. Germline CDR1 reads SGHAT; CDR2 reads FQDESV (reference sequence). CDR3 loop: CASSHITGYNEQFF. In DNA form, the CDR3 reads TGTGCCAGCAGCCACATCACAGGGTACAATGAGCAGTTCTTC.

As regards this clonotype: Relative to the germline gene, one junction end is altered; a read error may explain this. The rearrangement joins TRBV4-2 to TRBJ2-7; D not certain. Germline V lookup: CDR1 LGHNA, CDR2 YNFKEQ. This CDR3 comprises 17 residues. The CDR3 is CAGSRNGNRRVPYEQYF. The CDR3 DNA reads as TGTGCCGGCAGTCGAAACGGCAATAGGAGAGTTCCTTACGAGCAGTACTTC.

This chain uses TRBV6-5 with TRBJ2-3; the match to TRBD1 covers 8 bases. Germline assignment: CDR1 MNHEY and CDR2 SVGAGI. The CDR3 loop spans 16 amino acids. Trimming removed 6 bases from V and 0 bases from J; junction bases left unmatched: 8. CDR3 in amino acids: CASRRTDRASTDTQYF. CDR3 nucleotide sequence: TGTGCCAGCAGACGAACGGACAGGGCGAGCACAGATACGCAGTATTTT.

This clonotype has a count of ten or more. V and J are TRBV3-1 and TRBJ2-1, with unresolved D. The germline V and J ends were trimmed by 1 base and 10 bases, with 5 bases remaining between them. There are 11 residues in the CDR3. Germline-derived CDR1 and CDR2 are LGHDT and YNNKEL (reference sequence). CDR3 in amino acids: CASSQGSEQFF. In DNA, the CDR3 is TGTGCCAGCAGCCAAGGTAGCGAGCAGTTCTTC.

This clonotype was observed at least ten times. The CDR3 loop is CSVETDDLYEQYF. CDR3 nucleotide sequence: TGCAGCGTTGAGACAGATGATCTCTACGAGCAGTACTTC. This rearrangement joins TRBV29-1 to TRBJ2-7; a weak D match, TRBD1 (5 bases). The ends were cut back, 3 bases at V and 3 bases at J, with 12 bases in the middle. Germline V gives CDR1 SQVTM, CDR2 ANQGSEA. This CDR3 is built from 13 residues.

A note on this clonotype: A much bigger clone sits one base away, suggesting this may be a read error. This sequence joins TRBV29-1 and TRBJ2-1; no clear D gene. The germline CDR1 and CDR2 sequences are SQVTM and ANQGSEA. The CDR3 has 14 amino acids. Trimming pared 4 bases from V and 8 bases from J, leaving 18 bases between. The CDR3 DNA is TGCAGCGTTGTTGGTCAAAGGAAGGTAGATGAGCAGTTCTTC. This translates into CSVVGQRKVDEQFF.

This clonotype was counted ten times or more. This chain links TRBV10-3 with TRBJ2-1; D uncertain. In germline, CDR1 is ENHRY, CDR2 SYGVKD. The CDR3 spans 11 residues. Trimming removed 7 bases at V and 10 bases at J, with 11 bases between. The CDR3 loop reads CAIKDKGEQFF. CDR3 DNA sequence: TGTGCCATCAAGGATAAGGGCGAGCAGTTCTTC.

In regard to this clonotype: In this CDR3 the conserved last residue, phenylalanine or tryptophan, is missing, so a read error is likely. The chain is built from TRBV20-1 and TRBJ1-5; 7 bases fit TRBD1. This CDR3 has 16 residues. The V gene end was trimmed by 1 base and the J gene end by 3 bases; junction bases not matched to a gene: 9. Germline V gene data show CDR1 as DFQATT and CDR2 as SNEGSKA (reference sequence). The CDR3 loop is CSARARGTAFNQPQHL. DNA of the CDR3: TGCAGTGCTAGAGCACGAGGGACAGCCTTCAATCAGCCCCAGCATTTA.

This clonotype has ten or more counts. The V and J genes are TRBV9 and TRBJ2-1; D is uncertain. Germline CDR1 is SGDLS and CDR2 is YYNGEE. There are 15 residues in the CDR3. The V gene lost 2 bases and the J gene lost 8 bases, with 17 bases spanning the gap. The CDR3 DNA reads TGTGCCAGCAGCGTCATTCCATCCCCGACCCATGAGCAGTTCTTC. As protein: CASSVIPSPTHEQFF.

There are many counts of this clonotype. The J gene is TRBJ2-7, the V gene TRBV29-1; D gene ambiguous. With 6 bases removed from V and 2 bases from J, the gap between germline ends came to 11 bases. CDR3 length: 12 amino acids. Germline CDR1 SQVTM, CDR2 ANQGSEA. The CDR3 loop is CSVLTPTYEQYF. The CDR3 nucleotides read TGCAGCGTATTAACACCTACCTACGAGCAGTACTTC.